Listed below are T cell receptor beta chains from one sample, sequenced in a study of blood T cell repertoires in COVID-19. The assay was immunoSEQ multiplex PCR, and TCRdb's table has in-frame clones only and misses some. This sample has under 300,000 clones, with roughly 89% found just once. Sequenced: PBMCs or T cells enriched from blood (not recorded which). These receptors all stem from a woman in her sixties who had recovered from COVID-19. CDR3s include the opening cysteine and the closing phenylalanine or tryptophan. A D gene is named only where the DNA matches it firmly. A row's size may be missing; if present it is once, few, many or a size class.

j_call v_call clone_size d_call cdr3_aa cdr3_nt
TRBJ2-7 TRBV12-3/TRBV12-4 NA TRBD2 CASSFSSGSEQYF TGTGCCAGCAGTTTTTCTAGCGGGAGCGAGCAGTACTTC
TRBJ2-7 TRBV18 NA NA CASSPPGTKNEQYF TGTGCCAGCTCACCACCGGGGACAAAAAACGAGCAGTACTTC
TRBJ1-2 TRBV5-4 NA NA CASSLDTSLYYGYTF TGTGCCAGCAGCTTAGACACATCCCTCTACTATGGCTACACCTTC
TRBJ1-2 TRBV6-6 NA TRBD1 CASRRGDRGYGYTF TGTGCCAGCAGGCGGGGGGACAGGGGCTATGGCTACACCTTC
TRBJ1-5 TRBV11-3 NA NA CASSPGGDQPQHF TGTGCCAGCAGCCCTGGGGGGGACCAGCCCCAGCATTTT
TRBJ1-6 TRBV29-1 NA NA CSVEMGRGSPLHF TGCAGCGTTGAAATGGGAAGGGGGTCACCCCTCCACTTT
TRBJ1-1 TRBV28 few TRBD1 CASRPQGGNTEAFF TGTGCCAGCAGACCACAGGGGGGGAACACTGAAGCTTTCTTT
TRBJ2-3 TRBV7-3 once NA CASSLSQSGDTQYF TGTGCCAGCAGCTTATCGCAATCAGGAGATACGCAGTATTTT
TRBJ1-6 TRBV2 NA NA CASLPGRINSPLHF TGTGCCAGCCTCCCGGGGAGGATTAATTCACCCCTCCACTTT
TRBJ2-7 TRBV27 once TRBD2 CASSYSGGATYEQYF TGTGCCAGCAGTTACTCGGGGGGGGCTACCTACGAGCAGTACTTC
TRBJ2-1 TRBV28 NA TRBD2 CASSDYRLAGGGNEQFF TGTGCCAGCAGTGACTATAGACTAGCGGGGGGAGGGAATGAGCAGTTCTTC
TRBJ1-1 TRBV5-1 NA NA CASSLEQVIVSEAFF TGCGCCAGCAGCTTGGAACAGGTAATAGTGTCTGAAGCTTTCTTT
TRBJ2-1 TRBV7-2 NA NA CASSLSPNNEQFF TGTGCCAGCAGCTTAAGTCCTAACAATGAGCAGTTCTTC
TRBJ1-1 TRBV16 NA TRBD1 CASSHSGTGNTEAFF TGTGCCAGCAGCCACTCAGGGACAGGGAACACTGAAGCTTTCTTT
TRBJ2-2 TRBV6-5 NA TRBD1 CASWGQEELTGELFF TGTGCCAGCTGGGGACAGGAAGAACTTACCGGGGAGCTGTTTTTT
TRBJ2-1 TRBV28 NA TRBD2 CASSPTSGGRNEQFF TGTGCCAGCAGCCCGACTAGCGGGGGTAGAAATGAGCAGTTCTTC
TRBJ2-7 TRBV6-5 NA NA CASRFRSSYEQYF TGTGCCAGCCGGTTTCGTAGCTCCTACGAGCAGTACTTC
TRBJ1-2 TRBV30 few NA CAWRAPGEPSNYGYTF TGTGCCTGGAGAGCTCCCGGTGAACCTTCTAACTATGGCTACACCTTC
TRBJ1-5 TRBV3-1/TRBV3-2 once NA CASSQEYGNQPQHF TGTGCCAGCAGCCAAGAATACGGGAATCAGCCCCAGCATTTT
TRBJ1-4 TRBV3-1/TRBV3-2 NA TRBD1 CASSQRGGGEKLFF TGTGCCAGCAGCCAACGAGGGGGCGGCGAAAAACTGTTTTTT
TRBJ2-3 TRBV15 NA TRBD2 CATSRDLTSGGGTQYF TGTGCCACCAGCAGAGATCTGACTAGCGGGGGTGGTACGCAGTATTTT
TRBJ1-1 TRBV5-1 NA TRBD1 CASGPDREGWRTEAFF TGCGCCAGCGGGCCAGACAGGGAAGGATGGAGAACTGAAGCTTTCTTT
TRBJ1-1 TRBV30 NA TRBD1 CAWSPIDRGVANTEAFF TGTGCCTGGAGCCCAATCGACAGGGGCGTCGCGAACACTGAAGCTTTCTTT
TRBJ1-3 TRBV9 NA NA CASSPIQGGNTIYF TGTGCCAGCAGCCCTATCCAGGGTGGAAACACCATATATTTT
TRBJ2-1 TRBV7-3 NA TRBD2 CASSLMTSGTYNEQFF TGTGCCAGCAGCTTAATGACTAGCGGGACCTACAATGAGCAGTTCTTC
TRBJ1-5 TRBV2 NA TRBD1 CASSAGTGAWPQHF TGTGCCAGCTCCGCCGGGACAGGGGCTTGGCCCCAGCATTTT
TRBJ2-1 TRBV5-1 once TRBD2 CASSLGGLAAYNEQFF TGCGCCAGCAGCTTGGGGGGACTAGCGGCCTACAATGAGCAGTTCTTC
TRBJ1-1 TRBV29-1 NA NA CSASGQVNTEAFF TGCAGCGCCTCAGGGCAGGTGAACACTGAAGCTTTCTTT
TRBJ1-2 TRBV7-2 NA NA CASRKVQGNYGYTF TGTGCCAGCAGGAAAGTCCAGGGGAACTATGGCTACACCTTC
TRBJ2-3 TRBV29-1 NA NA CSVGDRSYTDTQYF TGCAGCGTTGGCGACAGAAGCTACACAGATACGCAGTATTTT
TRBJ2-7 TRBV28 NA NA CASSIDSYEQYF TGTGCCAGCAGTATCGACAGCTACGAGCAGTACTTC
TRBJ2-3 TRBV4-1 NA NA CASSQVQGRIEDTQYF TGCGCCAGCAGCCAAGTGCAGGGTAGGATTGAGGATACGCAGTATTTT